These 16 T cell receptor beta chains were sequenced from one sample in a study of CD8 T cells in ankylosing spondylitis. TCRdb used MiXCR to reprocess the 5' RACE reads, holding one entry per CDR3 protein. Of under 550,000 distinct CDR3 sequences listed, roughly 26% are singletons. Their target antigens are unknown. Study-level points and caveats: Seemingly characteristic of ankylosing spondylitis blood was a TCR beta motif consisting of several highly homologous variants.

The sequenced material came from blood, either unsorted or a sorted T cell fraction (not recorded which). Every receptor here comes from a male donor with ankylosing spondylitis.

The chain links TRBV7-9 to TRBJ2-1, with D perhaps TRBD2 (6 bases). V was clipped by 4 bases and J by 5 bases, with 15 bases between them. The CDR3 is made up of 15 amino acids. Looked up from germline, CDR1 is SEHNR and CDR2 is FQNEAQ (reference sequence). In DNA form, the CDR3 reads TGTGCCAGCAGCTGGCGGGGAGGATCCAACAATGAGCAGTTCTTC. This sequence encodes CASSWRGGSNNEQFF.

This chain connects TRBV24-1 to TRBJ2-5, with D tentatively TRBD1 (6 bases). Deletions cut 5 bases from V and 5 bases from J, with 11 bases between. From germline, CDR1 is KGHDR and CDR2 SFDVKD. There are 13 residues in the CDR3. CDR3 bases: TGTGCCACCAGTGGAGGGGGATATGAGACCCAGTACTTC. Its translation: CATSGGGYETQYF.

CDR3 sequence reads: CASSQATGGTEAFF. The CDR3 DNA reads TGTGCCAGCAGCCAAGCCACAGGGGGCACTGAAGCTTTCTTT. The chain is built from TRBV3-1 and TRBJ1-1; 8 bases fit TRBD1. Germline loops: CDR1 LGHDT, CDR2 YNNKEL (reference sequence). The CDR3 is 14 amino acids. J was trimmed by 4 bases and V by 1 base; bases with no gene match: 2. Complete variable domain (other parts from reference TRBV3-1 and TRBJ1-1): DTAVSQTPKYLVTQMGNDKSIKCEQNLGHDTMYWYKQDSKKFLKIMFSYNNKELIINETVPNRFSPKSPDKAHLNLHINSLELGDSAVYFCASSQATGGTEAFFGQGTRLTVV.

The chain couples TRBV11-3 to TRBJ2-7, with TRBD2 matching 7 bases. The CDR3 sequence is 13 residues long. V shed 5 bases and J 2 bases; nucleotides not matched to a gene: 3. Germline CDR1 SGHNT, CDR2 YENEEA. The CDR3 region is CASSPGLAYEQYV. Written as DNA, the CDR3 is TGTGCCAGCAGCCCAGGACTAGCCTACGAGCAGTACGTC.

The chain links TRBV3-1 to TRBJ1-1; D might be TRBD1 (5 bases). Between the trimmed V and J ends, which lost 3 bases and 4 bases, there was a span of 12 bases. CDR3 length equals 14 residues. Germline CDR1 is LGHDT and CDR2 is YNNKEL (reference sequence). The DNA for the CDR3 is TGTGCCAGCAGCCAGCAGTTGGGGGGCACTGAAGCTTTCTTT. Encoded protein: CASSQQLGGTEAFF.

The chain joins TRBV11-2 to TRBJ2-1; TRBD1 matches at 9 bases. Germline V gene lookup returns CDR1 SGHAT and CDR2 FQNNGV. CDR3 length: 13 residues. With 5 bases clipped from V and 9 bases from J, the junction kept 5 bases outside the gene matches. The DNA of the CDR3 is TGTGCCAGCAGCCAAGGACAGGGGACTGAGCAGTTCTTC. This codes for CASSQGQGTEQFF.

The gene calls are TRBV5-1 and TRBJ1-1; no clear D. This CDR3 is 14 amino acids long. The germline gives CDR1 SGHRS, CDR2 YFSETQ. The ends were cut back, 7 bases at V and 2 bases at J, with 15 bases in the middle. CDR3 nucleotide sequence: TGCGCCAGCGTGCCCACGGTGGGCAACACTGAAGCTTTCTTT. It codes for CASVPTVGNTEAFF.

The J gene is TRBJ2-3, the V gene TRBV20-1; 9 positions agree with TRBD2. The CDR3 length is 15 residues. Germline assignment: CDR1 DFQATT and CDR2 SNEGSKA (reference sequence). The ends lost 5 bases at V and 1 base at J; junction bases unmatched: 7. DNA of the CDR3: TGCAGTGCTCCCGATAGCGGGAGTGGCACAGATACGCAGTATTTT. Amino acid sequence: CSAPDSGSGTDTQYF.

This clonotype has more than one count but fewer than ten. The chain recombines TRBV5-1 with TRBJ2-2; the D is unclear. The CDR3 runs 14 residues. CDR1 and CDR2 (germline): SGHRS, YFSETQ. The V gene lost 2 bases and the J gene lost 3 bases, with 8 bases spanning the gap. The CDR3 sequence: CASSLAWDTGELFF. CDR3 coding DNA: TGCGCCAGCAGCTTAGCATGGGACACCGGGGAGCTGTTTTTT.

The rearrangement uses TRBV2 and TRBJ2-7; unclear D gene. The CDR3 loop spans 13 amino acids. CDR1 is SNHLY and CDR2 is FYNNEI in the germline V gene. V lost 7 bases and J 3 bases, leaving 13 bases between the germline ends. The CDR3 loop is CASTGDSFYEQYV. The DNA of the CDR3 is TGTGCCAGCACTGGAGACTCCTTCTACGAGCAGTACGTC.

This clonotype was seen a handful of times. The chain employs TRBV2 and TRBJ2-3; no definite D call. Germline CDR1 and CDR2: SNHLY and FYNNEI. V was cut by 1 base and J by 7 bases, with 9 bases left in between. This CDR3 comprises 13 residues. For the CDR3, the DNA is TGTGCCAGCAGTGAAGGCCCCGCCCATACGCAGTATTTT. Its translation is CASSEGPAHTQYF.

The CDR3 protein is CASSLRLAGVSYEQYV. DNA for the CDR3: TGTGCCAGCAGCCTGAGACTAGCGGGCGTCTCCTACGAGCAGTACGTC. The V gene is TRBV5-5, the J gene TRBJ2-7, with 10 bases matching TRBD2. This CDR3 has 16 residues. CDR1 SGHKS and CDR2 YYEKEE come from the germline V gene (reference sequence). V dropped 4 bases and J dropped 0; count of bases not matched to a gene: 7.

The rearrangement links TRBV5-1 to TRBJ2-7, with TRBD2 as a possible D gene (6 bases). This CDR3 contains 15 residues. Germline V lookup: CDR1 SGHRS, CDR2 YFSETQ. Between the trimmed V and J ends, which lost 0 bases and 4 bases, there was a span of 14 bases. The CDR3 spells CASSLGSWEDYEQYV. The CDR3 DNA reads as TGCGCCAGCAGCTTGGGTTCGTGGGAGGATTACGAGCAGTACGTC.

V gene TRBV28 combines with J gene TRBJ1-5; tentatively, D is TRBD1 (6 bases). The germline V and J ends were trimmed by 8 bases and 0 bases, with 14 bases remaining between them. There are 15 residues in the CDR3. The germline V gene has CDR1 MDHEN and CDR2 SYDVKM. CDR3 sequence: CASGPTGYSNQPQHF. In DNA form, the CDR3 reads TGTGCCAGCGGCCCTACAGGGTATAGCAATCAGCCCCAGCATTTT. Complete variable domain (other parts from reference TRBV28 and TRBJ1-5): DVKVTQSSRYLVKRTGEKVFLECVQDMDHENMFWYRQDPGLGLRLIYFSYDVKMKEKGDIPEGYSVSREKKERFSLILESASTNQTSMYLCASGPTGYSNQPQHFGDGTRLSIL.

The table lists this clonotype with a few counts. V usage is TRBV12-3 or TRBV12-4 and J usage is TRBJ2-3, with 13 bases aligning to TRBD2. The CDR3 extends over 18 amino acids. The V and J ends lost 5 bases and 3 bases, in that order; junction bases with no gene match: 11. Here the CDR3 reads CASSPGTGGLAGTDTQYF. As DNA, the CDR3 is TGTGCCAGCAGTCCGGGGACAGGGGGACTAGCGGGAACAGATACGCAGTATTTT.

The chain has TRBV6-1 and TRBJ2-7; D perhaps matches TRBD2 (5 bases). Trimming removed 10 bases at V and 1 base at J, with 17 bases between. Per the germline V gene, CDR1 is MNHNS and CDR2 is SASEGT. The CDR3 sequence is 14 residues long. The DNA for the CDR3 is TGTGCCACCCGATGGGAGAGCAGATCCTACGAGCAGTACTTC. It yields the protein CATRWESRSYEQYF.